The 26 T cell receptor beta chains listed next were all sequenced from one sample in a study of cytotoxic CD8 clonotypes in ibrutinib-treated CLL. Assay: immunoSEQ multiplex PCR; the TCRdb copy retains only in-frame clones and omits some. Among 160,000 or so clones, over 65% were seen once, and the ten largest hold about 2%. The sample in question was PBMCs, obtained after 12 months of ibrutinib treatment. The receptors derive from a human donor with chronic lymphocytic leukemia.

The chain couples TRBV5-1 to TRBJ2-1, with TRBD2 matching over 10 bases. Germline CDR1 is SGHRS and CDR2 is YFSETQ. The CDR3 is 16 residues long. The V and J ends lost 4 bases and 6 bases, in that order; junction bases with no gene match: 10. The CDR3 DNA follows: TGCGCCAGCAGCCCCCAGCGAGCGGGGGGGAGCAATGAGCAGTTCTTC. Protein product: CASSPQRAGGSNEQFF.

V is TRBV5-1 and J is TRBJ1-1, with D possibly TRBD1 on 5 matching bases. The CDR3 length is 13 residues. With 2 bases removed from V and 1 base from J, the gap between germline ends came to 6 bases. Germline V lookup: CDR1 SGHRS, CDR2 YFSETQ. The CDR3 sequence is CASSFQGNTEAFF. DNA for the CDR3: TGCGCCAGCAGCTTTCAGGGGAACACTGAAGCTTTCTTT. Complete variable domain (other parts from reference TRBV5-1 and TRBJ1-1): KAGVTQTPRYLIKTRGQQVTLSCSPISGHRSVSWYQQTPGQGLQFLFEYFSETQRNKGNFPGRFSGRQFSNSRSEMNVSTLELGDSALYLCASSFQGNTEAFFGQGTRLTVV.

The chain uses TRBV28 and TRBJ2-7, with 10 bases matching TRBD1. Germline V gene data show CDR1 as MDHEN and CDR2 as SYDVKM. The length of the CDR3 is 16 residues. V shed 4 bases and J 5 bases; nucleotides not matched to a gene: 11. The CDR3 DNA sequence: TGTGCCAGCAGTTCCATCGGCCGGGACAGGGGCAACGAGCAGTACTTC. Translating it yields CASSSIGRDRGNEQYF.

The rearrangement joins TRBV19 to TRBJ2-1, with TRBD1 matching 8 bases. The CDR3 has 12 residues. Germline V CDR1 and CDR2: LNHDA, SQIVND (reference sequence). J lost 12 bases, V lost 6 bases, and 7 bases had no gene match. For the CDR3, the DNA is TGTGCCAGTAGCCCTCAGGGGGCAGGGCAGTTCTTC. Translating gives CASSPQGAGQFF.

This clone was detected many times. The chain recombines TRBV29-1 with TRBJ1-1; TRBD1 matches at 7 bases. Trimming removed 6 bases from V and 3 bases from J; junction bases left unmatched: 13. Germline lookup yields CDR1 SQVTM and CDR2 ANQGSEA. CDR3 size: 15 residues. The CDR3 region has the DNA TGCAGCGTCGATGGGTTGACAGGGAGGGACACTGAAGCTTTCTTT. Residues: CSVDGLTGRDTEAFF.

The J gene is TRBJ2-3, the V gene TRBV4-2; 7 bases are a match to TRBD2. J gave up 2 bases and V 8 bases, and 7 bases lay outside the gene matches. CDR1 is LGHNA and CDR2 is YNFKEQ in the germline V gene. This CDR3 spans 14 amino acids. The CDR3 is CASSGTTYTDTQYF. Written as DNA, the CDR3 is TGTGCCAGCTCAGGGACTACCTACACAGATACGCAGTATTTT.

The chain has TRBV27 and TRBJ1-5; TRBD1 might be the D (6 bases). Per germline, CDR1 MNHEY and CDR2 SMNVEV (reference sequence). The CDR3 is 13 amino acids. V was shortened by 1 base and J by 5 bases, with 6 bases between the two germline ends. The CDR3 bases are TGTGCCAGCAGTTTATACAGGGATCAGCCCCAGCATTTT. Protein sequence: CASSLYRDQPQHF.

DNA for the CDR3: TGTGCCAGCAGCTCCAGACCCCCTGGAACCAAAAACATTCAGTACTTC. It translates to CASSSRPPGTKNIQYF. V gene TRBV7-8 combines with J gene TRBJ2-4; D is unclear. CDR1 is SGHVS, CDR2 FQNEAQ, per germline. The CDR3 runs 16 residues. V was cut by 4 bases and J by 2 bases, with 15 bases left in between.

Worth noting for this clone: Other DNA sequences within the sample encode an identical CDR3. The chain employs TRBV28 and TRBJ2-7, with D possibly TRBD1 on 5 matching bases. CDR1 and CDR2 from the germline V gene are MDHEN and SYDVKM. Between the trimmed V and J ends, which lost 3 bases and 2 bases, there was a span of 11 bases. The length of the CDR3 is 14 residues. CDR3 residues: CASSLGQVTYEQYF. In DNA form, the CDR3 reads TGTGCCAGCAGTTTGGGGCAGGTCACCTACGAGCAGTACTTC.

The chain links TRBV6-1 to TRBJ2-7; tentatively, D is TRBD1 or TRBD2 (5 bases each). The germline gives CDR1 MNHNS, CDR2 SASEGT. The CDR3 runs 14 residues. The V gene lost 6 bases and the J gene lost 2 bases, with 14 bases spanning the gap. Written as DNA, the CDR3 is TGTGCCAGCAGGGTACGGGACGGCCCCTACGAGCAGTACTTC. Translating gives CASRVRDGPYEQYF.

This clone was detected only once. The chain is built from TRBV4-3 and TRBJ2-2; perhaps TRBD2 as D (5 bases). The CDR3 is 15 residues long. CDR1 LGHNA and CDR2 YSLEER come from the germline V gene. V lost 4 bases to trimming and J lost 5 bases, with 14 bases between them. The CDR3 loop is CASSRSFEGTGELFF. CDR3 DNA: TGCGCCAGCAGCCGTTCCTTCGAGGGAACCGGGGAGCTGTTTTTT.

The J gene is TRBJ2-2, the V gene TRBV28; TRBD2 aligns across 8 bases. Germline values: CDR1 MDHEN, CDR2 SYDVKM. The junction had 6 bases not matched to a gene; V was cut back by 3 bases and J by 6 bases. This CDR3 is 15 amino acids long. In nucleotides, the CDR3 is TGTGCCAGCAGTTTGAGACTAGCGACCGCCGGGGAGCTGTTTTTT. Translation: CASSLRLATAGELFF.

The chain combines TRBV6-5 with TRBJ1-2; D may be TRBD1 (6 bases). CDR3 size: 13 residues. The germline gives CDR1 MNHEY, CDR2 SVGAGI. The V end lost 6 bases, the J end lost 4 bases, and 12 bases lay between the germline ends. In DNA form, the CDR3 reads TGTGCCAGCAGAAGGGGGGCCGGCTATGGCTACACCTTC. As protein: CASRRGAGYGYTF.

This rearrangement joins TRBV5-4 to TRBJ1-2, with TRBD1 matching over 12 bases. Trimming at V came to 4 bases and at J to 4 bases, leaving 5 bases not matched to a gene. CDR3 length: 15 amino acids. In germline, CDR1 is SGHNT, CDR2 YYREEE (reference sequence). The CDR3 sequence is CASSRDRGHIYGYTF. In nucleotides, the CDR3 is TGTGCCAGCAGCAGGGACAGGGGGCATATCTATGGCTACACCTTC.

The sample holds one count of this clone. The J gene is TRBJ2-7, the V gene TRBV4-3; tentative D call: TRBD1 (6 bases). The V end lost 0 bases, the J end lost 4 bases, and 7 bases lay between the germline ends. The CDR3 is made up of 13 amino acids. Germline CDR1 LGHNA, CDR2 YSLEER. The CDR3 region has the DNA TGCGCCAGCAGCCAAGAACAGGGTTACGAGCAGTACTTC. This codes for CASSQEQGYEQYF.

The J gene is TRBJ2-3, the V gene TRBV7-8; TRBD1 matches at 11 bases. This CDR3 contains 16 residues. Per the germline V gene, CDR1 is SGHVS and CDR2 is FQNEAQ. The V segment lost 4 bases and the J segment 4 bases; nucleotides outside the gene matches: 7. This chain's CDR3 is CASSSAGQGASDTQYF. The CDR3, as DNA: TGTGCCAGCAGCTCAGCCGGACAGGGGGCTTCAGATACGCAGTATTTT.

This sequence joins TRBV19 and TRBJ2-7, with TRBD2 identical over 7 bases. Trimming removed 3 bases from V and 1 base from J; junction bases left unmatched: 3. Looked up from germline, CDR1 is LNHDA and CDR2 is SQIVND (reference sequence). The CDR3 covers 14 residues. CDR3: CASSMQGGSYEQYF. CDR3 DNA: TGTGCCAGTAGTATGCAGGGAGGGTCCTACGAGCAGTACTTC.

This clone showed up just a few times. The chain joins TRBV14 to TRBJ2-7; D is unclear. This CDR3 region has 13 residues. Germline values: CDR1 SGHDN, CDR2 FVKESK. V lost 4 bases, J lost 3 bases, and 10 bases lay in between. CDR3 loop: CASSPQEFYEQYF. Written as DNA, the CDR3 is TGTGCCAGCAGCCCTCAGGAGTTCTACGAGCAGTACTTC.

The CDR3 is CASRRDFPTEAFF. For the CDR3, the DNA is TGCGCCAGCAGGAGGGACTTCCCCACTGAAGCTTTCTTT. This chain joins TRBV5-1 and TRBJ1-1; D may be TRBD1 (5 bases). The germline V gene encodes CDR1 SGHRS and CDR2 YFSETQ. CDR3 length: 13 amino acids. Trimming stripped 5 bases from V and 4 bases from J, with 12 bases between.

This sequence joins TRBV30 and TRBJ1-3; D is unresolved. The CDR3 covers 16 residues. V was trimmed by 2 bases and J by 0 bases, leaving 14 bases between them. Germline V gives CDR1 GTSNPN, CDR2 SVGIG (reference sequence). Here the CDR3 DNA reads TGTGCCTGGAGTATACCCGGCCAGATCTCTGGAAACACCATATATTTT. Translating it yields CAWSIPGQISGNTIYF.

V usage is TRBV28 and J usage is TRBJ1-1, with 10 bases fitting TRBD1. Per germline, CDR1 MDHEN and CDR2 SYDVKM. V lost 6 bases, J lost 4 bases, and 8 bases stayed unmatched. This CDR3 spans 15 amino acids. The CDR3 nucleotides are TGTGCCAGCAGACGACAGGGGGCGGGGAGCACTGAAGCTTTCTTT. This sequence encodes CASRRQGAGSTEAFF.

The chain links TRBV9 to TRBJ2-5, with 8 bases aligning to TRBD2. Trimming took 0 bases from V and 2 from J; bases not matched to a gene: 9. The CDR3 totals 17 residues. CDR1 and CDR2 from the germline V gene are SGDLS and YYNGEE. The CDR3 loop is CASSVGVAGIAQETQYF. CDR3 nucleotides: TGTGCCAGCAGCGTAGGGGTAGCGGGGATAGCGCAAGAGACCCAGTACTTC.

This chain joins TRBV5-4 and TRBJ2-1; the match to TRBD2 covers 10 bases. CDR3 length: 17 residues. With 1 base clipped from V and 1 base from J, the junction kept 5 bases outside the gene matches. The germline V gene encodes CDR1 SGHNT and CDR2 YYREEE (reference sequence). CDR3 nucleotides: TGTGCCAGCAGCTTGCCTAGCGGGAGTAGTTCCTACAATGAGCAGTTCTTC. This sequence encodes CASSLPSGSSSYNEQFF.

CDR3: CASSGDGAMKQFF. CDR3 in DNA: TGTGCCAGCAGCGGGGACGGAGCAATGAAGCAGTTCTTC. J is TRBJ2-1 and V is TRBV7-7; D is possibly TRBD1 or TRBD2 (5 bases each). The V gene lost 5 bases and the J gene lost 11 bases, with 16 bases spanning the gap. The V gene's germline CDR1 is SSHAT and CDR2 FNYEAQ (reference sequence). This CDR3 has 13 residues.

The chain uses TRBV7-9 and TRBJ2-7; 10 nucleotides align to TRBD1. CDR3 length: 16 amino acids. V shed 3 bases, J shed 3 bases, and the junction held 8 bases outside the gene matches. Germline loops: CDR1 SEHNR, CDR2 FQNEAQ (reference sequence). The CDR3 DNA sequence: TGTGCCAGCAGCTTGGAACCCTGGGACAGGGGCTACGAGCAGTACTTC. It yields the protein CASSLEPWDRGYEQYF. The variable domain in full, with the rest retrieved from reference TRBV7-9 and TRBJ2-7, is DTGVSQNPRHKITKRGQNVTFRCDPISEHNRLYWYRQTLGQGPEFLTYFQNEAQLEKSRLLSDRFSAERPKGSFSTLEIQRTEQGDSAMYLCASSLEPWDRGYEQYFGPGTRLTVT.

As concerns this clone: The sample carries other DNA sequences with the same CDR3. Here the CDR3 DNA reads TGTGCCAGCAGTAGCGGTAACGAGCAGTACTTC. Translating gives CASSSGNEQYF. This chain connects TRBV28 to TRBJ2-7, with D perhaps TRBD2 (5 bases). Germline loops: CDR1 MDHEN, CDR2 SYDVKM. The CDR3 length is 11 residues. Trimming left V 5 bases short and J 5 bases short, with 7 bases between.